A selection of T cell receptor beta chains follows, all from one sample in a study of shared clonotypes between healthy human individuals. Clones were read by immunoSEQ multiplex PCR, and TCRdb kept only the in-frame ones, dropping some. The table includes some 2,500,000 clones, 80% to 95% detected once. The sequencing sample was made of naive CD4+ T cells from PBMCs. These receptors were obtained from a man aged 18 to 35 in good health. Some clones in this sample may be carry-over from other donors' samples. Each CDR3 is given with its conserved first and last residue. D genes are given only for firm matches. Expanded clones are given a class, and other clones once, few, many or no size at all.

V gene: TRBV29-1; J gene: TRBJ2-2; D gene: .; clone size: .; CDR3 protein: CSVDRTNTGELFF; CDR3 DNA: TGCAGCGTAGACAGGACGAACACCGGGGAGCTGTTTTTT
V gene: TRBV29-1; J gene: TRBJ1-1; D gene: .; clone size: .; CDR3 protein: CSVEGTYRQNTEAFF; CDR3 DNA: TGCAGCGTTGAAGGAACCTACAGGCAGAACACTGAAGCTTTCTTT
V gene: TRBV2; J gene: TRBJ2-7; D gene: .; clone size: .; CDR3 protein: CASSEQGTHYEQYF; CDR3 DNA: TGTGCCAGCAGTGAACAGGGGACACACTACGAGCAGTACTTC
V gene: TRBV5-1; J gene: TRBJ1-1; D gene: .; clone size: .; CDR3 protein: CASSLMDTEAFF; CDR3 DNA: TGCGCCAGCAGCTTGATGGACACTGAAGCTTTCTTT
V gene: TRBV28; J gene: TRBJ2-1; D gene: TRBD2; clone size: .; CDR3 protein: CASSFVLAGATYNEQFF; CDR3 DNA: TGTGCCAGCAGTTTCGTACTAGCGGGAGCCACCTACAATGAGCAGTTCTTC
V gene: TRBV7-2; J gene: TRBJ2-7; D gene: .; clone size: .; CDR3 protein: CASSSTAPYEQYF; CDR3 DNA: TGTGCCAGCAGCTCGACAGCTCCCTACGAGCAGTACTTC
V gene: TRBV5-5; J gene: TRBJ2-3; D gene: .; clone size: .; CDR3 protein: CASSSAYRVPDTQYF; CDR3 DNA: TGTGCCAGCAGCTCCGCTTACAGGGTCCCAGATACGCAGTATTTT
V gene: TRBV19; J gene: TRBJ2-1; D gene: TRBD1; clone size: .; CDR3 protein: CASTNYGTGGYNEQFF; CDR3 DNA: TGTGCCAGTACCAACTACGGGACAGGGGGTTACAATGAGCAGTTCTTC
V gene: TRBV4-2; J gene: TRBJ2-1; D gene: TRBD2; clone size: .; CDR3 protein: CASGGRGYNEQFF; CDR3 DNA: TGTGCCAGCGGCGGGAGGGGCTACAATGAGCAGTTCTTC
V gene: TRBV25-1; J gene: TRBJ2-7; D gene: .; clone size: .; CDR3 protein: CASSATGEGSYEQYF; CDR3 DNA: TGTGCCAGCAGTGCGACAGGGGAGGGTTCCTACGAGCAGTACTTC
V gene: TRBV5-1; J gene: TRBJ2-7; D gene: TRBD2; clone size: .; CDR3 protein: CASSPGLAPPHEQYF; CDR3 DNA: TGCGCCAGCAGCCCCGGACTAGCACCCCCCCACGAGCAGTACTTC
V gene: TRBV7-9; J gene: TRBJ1-4; D gene: .; clone size: .; CDR3 protein: CASSLLGEKLFF; CDR3 DNA: TGTGCCAGCAGCTTACTGGGTGAAAAACTGTTTTTT
V gene: TRBV9; J gene: TRBJ2-5; D gene: TRBD2; clone size: .; CDR3 protein: CASTPGLANPKTQYF; CDR3 DNA: TGTGCCAGCACACCGGGACTAGCGAACCCCAAGACCCAGTACTTC
V gene: TRBV14; J gene: TRBJ2-6; D gene: .; clone size: once; CDR3 protein: CASSQGLPGSSGANVLTF; CDR3 DNA: TGTGCCAGCAGCCAAGGGCTGCCAGGGTCCTCTGGGGCCAACGTCCTGACTTTC
V gene: TRBV19; J gene: TRBJ1-5; D gene: .; clone size: .; CDR3 protein: CASTNPRRSLGSNQPQHF; CDR3 DNA: TGTGCCAGTACCAACCCGCGTAGGTCCCTGGGTAGCAATCAGCCCCAACATTTT
V gene: TRBV5-1; J gene: TRBJ1-1; D gene: TRBD1; clone size: .; CDR3 protein: CASSLAGTVMNTEAFF; CDR3 DNA: TGCGCCAGCAGCTTGGCGGGGACAGTCATGAACACTGAAGCTTTCTTT
V gene: TRBV5-4; J gene: TRBJ2-1; D gene: TRBD2; clone size: .; CDR3 protein: CASSPSTSGSTNEQFF; CDR3 DNA: TGTGCCAGCAGCCCCTCTACTAGCGGGAGTACGAATGAGCAGTTCTTC
V gene: TRBV27; J gene: TRBJ1-4; D gene: .; clone size: .; CDR3 protein: CASSFGRATNEKLFF; CDR3 DNA: TGTGCCAGCAGTTTCGGACGGGCAACTAATGAAAAACTGTTTTTT
V gene: TRBV7-9; J gene: TRBJ2-7; D gene: TRBD2; clone size: once; CDR3 protein: CASSLGLAGLYEQYF; CDR3 DNA: TGTGCCAGCAGCTTAGGGCTAGCGGGCCTTTACGAGCAGTACTTC
V gene: TRBV11-1; J gene: TRBJ2-7; D gene: TRBD2; clone size: .; CDR3 protein: CASSLGTSGSYEQYF; CDR3 DNA: TGTGCCAGCAGCTTAGGGACTAGCGGGAGCTACGAGCAGTACTTC
V gene: TRBV4-1; J gene: TRBJ2-2; D gene: .; clone size: .; CDR3 protein: CASSSPGTVGTGELFF; CDR3 DNA: TGCGCCAGCAGCTCCCCCGGGACTGTCGGCACCGGGGAGCTGTTTTTT
V gene: TRBV19; J gene: TRBJ1-1; D gene: .; clone size: .; CDR3 protein: CASSIGNTEAFF; CDR3 DNA: TGTGCCAGTAGTATCGGGAACACTGAAGCTTTCTTT
V gene: TRBV5-1; J gene: TRBJ1-1; D gene: TRBD1; clone size: .; CDR3 protein: CASSFNAGGTEAFF; CDR3 DNA: TGCGCCAGCAGCTTCAATGCAGGGGGCACTGAAGCTTTCTTT
V gene: TRBV29-1; J gene: TRBJ2-5; D gene: .; clone size: .; CDR3 protein: CSVDESGAARQETQYF; CDR3 DNA: TGCAGCGTTGATGAGTCGGGGGCGGCCCGGCAAGAGACCCAGTACTTC
V gene: TRBV19; J gene: TRBJ1-5; D gene: .; clone size: .; CDR3 protein: CASTKLWMARGSNQPQHF; CDR3 DNA: TGTGCCAGTACCAAACTATGGATGGCCAGGGGTAGCAATCAGCCCCAGCATTTT
V gene: TRBV15; J gene: TRBJ2-7; D gene: TRBD2; clone size: .; CDR3 protein: CATSRDRVAGGRTYEQYF; CDR3 DNA: TGTGCCACCAGCAGAGATCGTGTAGCGGGAGGTCGTACCTACGAGCAGTACTTC
V gene: TRBV28; J gene: TRBJ2-3; D gene: .; clone size: .; CDR3 protein: CASSWITTDTQYF; CDR3 DNA: TGTGCCAGCAGTTGGATCACCACAGATACGCAGTATTTT
V gene: TRBV5-1; J gene: TRBJ1-4; D gene: .; clone size: .; CDR3 protein: CASSPRVGDNEKLFF; CDR3 DNA: TGCGCCAGCAGCCCCCGTGTAGGGGATAATGAAAAACTGTTTTTT
V gene: TRBV10-2; J gene: TRBJ2-3; D gene: .; clone size: .; CDR3 protein: CASSWVGGLTDTQYF; CDR3 DNA: TGCGCCAGCAGTTGGGTCGGGGGACTCACAGATACGCAGTATTTT
V gene: TRBV10-3; J gene: TRBJ1-6; D gene: .; clone size: .; CDR3 protein: CAIKGGELGSPLHF; CDR3 DNA: TGTGCCATCAAGGGAGGGGAATTAGGGTCACCCCTCCACTTT
V gene: TRBV4-3; J gene: TRBJ1-1; D gene: .; clone size: .; CDR3 protein: CASSQITENTEAFF; CDR3 DNA: TGCGCCAGCAGCCAAATCACAGAGAACACTGAAGCTTTCTTT
V gene: TRBV6-1; J gene: TRBJ1-2; D gene: TRBD1; clone size: .; CDR3 protein: CASIPGGFNYGYTF; CDR3 DNA: TGTGCCAGCATCCCAGGGGGGTTCAACTATGGCTACACCTTC
V gene: TRBV27; J gene: TRBJ2-1; D gene: TRBD2; clone size: .; CDR3 protein: CASSSSGTSGKYNEQFF; CDR3 DNA: TGTGCCAGCAGTTCTTCAGGGACTAGCGGAAAATACAATGAGCAGTTCTTC
V gene: TRBV7-3; J gene: TRBJ2-1; D gene: TRBD2; clone size: .; CDR3 protein: CASSPGGLAGGEQFF; CDR3 DNA: TGTGCCAGCAGCCCAGGGGGACTAGCGGGAGGTGAGCAGTTCTTC